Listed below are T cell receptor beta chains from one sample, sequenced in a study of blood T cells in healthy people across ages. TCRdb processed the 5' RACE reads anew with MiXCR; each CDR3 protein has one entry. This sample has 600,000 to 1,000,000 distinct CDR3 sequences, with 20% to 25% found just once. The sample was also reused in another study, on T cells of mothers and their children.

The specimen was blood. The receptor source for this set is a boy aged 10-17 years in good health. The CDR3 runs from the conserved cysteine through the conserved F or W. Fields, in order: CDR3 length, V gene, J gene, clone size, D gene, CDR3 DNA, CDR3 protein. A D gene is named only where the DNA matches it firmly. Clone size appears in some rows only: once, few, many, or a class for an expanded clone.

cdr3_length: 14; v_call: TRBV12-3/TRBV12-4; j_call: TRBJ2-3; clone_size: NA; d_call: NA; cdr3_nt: TGTGCCAGCAGTTTTGGGCCTTACACAGATACGCAGTATTTT; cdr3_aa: CASSFGPYTDTQYF
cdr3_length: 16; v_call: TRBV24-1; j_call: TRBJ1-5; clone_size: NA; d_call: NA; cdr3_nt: TGTGCCACCAGGGGGGAACAGGGTATTAGCAATCAGCCCCAGCATTTT; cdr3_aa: CATRGEQGISNQPQHF
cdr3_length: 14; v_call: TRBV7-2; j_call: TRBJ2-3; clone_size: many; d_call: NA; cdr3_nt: TGTGCCAGCAGCTTATGGGGGTCCACAGATACGCAGTATTTT; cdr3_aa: CASSLWGSTDTQYF
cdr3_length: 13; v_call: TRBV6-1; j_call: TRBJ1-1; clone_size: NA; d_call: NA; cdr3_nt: TGTGCCAGCAGTGAAGTTTGGGTAAGGGAAGCTTTCTTT; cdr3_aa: CASSEVWVREAFF
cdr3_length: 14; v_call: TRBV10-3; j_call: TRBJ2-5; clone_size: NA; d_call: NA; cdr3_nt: TGTGCCACCAGTGAGTCTGGACTTCAAGAGACCCAGTACTTC; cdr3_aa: CATSESGLQETQYF
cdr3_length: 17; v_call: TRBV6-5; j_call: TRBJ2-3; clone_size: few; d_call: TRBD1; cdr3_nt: TGTGCCAGCAGTTACCGGGTGAGGGGGCCGGGAACAGATACGCAGTATTTT; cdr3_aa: CASSYRVRGPGTDTQYF
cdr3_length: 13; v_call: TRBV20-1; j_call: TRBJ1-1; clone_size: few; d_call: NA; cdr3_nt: TGCAGTGCTACCGACGGCACGAACACTGAAGCTTTCTTT; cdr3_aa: CSATDGTNTEAFF
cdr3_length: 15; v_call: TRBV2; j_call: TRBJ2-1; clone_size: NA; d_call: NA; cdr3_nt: TGTGCCAGCAGTGAAGCTCTGGGGGCAAACAATGAGCAGTTCTTC; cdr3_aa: CASSEALGANNEQFF
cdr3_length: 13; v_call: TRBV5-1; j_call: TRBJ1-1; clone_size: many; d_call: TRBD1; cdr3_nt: TGCGCCAGCAGCGGGACAGCAAACACTGAAGCTTTCTTT; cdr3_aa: CASSGTANTEAFF
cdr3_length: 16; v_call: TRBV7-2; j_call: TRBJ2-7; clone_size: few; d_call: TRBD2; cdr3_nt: TGTGCCAGCAGCTTAGCGGTAGGGACTAGCGTCTCCGAGCAGTACTTC; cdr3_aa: CASSLAVGTSVSEQYF
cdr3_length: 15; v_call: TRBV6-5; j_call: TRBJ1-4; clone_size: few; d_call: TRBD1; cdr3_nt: TGTGCCAGCAGGAGGACAGGGGGGAATAATGAAAAACTGTTTTTT; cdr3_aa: CASRRTGGNNEKLFF
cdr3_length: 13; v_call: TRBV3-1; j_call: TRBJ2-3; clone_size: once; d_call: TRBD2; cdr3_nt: TGTGCCGGCCGACTAGCGACCACAGATACGCAGTATTTT; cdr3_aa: CAGRLATTDTQYF
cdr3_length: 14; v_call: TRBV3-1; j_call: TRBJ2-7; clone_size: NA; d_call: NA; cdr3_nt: TGTGCCAGCAGCCAAAGTAGCGGCTCCTACGAGCAGTACTTC; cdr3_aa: CASSQSSGSYEQYF
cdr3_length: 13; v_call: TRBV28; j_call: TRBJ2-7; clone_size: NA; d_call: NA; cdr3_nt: TGTGCCACCTCTCCCCGGGGGGCAAACGAGCAGTACTTC; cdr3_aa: CATSPRGANEQYF
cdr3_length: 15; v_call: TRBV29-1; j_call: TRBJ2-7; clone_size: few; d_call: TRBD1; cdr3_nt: TGCAGCGTTGAAGAGTGGGGACAGTCGTCTTCCGAGCAGTACTTC; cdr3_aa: CSVEEWGQSSSEQYF
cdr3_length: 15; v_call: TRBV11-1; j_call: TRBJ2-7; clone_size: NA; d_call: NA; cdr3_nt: TGTGCCAGCAGCTCTCAAACTACGGCCTCCTACGAGCAGTACTTC; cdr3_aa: CASSSQTTASYEQYF
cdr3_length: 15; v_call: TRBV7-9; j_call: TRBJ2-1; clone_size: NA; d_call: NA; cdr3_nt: TGTGCCAGCAGCCCCCCGGCAGGCACCTACAATGAGCAGTTCTTC; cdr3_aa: CASSPPAGTYNEQFF
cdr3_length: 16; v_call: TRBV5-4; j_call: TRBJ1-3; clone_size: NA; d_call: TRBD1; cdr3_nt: TGTGCCAGCAGCCCGACGACAGGGGCGGTTGGAAACACCATATATTTT; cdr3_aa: CASSPTTGAVGNTIYF